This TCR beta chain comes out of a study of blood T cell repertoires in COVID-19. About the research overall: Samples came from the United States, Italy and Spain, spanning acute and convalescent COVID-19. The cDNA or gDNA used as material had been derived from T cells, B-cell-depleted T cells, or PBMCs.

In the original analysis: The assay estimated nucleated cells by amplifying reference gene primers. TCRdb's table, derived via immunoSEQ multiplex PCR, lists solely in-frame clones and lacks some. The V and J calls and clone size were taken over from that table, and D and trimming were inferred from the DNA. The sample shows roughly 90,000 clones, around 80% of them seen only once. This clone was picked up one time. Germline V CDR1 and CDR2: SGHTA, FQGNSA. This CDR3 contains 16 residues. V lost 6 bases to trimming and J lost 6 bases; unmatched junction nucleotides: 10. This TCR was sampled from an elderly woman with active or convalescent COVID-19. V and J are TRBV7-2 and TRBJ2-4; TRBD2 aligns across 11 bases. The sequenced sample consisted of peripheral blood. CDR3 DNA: TGTGCCAGCAGTATGGTGGCAGGACTAGCGGGAAACATTCAGTACTTC. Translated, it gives CASSMVAGLAGNIQYF.